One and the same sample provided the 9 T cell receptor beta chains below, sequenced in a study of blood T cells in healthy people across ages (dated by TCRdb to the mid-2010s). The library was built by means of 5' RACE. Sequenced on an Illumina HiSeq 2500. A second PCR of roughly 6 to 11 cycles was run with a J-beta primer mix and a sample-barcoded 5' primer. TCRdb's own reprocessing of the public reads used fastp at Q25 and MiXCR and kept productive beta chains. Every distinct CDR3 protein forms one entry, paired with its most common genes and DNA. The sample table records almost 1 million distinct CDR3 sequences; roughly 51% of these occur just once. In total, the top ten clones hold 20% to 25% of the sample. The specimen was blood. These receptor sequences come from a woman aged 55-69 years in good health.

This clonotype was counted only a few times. CDR3 region: CSVDGLAGPSGYEQYF. The CDR3 DNA sequence: TGCAGCGTTGACGGACTAGCGGGACCCTCCGGCTACGAGCAGTACTTC. The J gene is TRBJ2-7, the V gene TRBV29-1; 12 bases map to TRBD2. V was pared by 3 bases and J by 3 bases, with 9 bases of the junction left unmatched. CDR1 is SQVTM, CDR2 ANQGSEA, per germline. This CDR3 is built from 16 residues.

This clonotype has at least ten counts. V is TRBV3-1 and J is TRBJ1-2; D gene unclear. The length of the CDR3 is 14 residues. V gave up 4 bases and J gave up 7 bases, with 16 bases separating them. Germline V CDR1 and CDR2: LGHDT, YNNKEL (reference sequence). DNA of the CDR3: TGTGCCAGCAGCCTCGGGGAGGGATGGCGTGGCTACACCTTC. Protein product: CASSLGEGWRGYTF.

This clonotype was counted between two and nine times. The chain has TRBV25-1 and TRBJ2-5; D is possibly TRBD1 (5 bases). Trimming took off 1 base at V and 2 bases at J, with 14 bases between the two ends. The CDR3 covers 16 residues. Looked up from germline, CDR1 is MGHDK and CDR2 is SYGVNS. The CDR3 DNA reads TGTGCCAGCAGTGAATCAGAGGACACTCCTCAAGAGACCCAGTACTTC. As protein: CASSESEDTPQETQYF.

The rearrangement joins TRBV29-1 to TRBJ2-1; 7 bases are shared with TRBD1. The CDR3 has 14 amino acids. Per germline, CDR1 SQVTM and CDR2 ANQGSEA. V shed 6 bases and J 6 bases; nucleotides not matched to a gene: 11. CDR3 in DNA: TGCAGCGTCGACCGCTCCGGGACAGCCAATGAGCAGTTCTTC. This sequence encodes CSVDRSGTANEQFF.

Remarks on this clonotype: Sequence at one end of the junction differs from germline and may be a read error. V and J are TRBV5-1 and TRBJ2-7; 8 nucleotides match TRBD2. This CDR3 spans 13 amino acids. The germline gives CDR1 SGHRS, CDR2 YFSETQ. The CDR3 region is CANSLGLGYEQYF. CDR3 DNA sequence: TGCGCCAACAGCTTGGGACTAGGCTACGAGCAGTACTTC.

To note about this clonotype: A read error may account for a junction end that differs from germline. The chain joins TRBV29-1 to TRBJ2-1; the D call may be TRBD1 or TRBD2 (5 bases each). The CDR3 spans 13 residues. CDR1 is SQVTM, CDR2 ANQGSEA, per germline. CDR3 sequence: CSVLRGSYKEQFF. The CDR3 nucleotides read TGCAGCGTTCTGAGGGGATCCTACAAGGAGCAGTTCTTC.

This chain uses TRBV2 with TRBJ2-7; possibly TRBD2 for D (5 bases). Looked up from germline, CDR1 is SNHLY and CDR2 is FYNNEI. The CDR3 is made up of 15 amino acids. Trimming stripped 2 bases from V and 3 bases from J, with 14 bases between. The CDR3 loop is CASSETGSPLYEQYF. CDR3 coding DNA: TGTGCCAGCAGTGAAACGGGGTCCCCCCTCTACGAGCAGTACTTC.

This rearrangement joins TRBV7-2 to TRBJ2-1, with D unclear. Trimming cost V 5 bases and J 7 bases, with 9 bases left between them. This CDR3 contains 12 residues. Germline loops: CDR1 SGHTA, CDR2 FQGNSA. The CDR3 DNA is TGTGCCAGCAGCCAACCAGGAAATGAGCAGTTCTTC. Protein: CASSQPGNEQFF.

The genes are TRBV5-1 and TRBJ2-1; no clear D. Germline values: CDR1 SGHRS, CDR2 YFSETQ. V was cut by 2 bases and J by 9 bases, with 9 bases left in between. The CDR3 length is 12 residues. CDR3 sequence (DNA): TGCGCCAGCAGCTTAGGACCATCTGAGCAGTTCTTC. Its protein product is CASSLGPSEQFF. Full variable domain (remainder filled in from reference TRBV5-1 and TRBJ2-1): KAGVTQTPRYLIKTRGQQVTLSCSPISGHRSVSWYQQTPGQGLQFLFEYFSETQRNKGNFPGRFSGRQFSNSRSEMNVSTLELGDSALYLCASSLGPSEQFFGPGTRLTVL.